This is a list of T cell receptor beta chains from one sample in a study of post-analysis software for immune sequencing data. TCRdb re-called the PCR reads through MiXCR, storing one row per CDR3 protein. The sample lists roughly 200,000 distinct CDR3 sequences; approximately 29% were seen once. The sequenced material came from blood. The receptors were sampled from a girl aged 2-17 years with multiple sclerosis. The CDR3 runs from the conserved cysteine through the conserved F or W. A D gene is named only where the DNA matches it firmly. Part of the rows lack a size; the others show once, few, many or a class for expanded clones.

cdr3_length,v_call,j_call,clone_size,d_call,cdr3_aa,cdr3_nt
11,TRBV28,TRBJ1-5,few,.,CASGSNQPQHF,TGTGCCAGCGGGAGCAATCAGCCCCAGCATTTT
12,TRBV29-1,TRBJ2-3,many,.,CSVEGETDTQYF,TGCAGCGTTGAAGGGGAAACAGATACGCAGTATTTT
15,TRBV20-1,TRBJ2-1,many,TRBD2,CSARGGAGVPNEQFF,TGCAGTGCTAGGGGAGGAGCGGGAGTTCCCAATGAGCAGTTCTTC
14,TRBV20-1,TRBJ2-7,.,TRBD2,CSAPRSGGSYEQYF,TGCAGTGCTCCCCGCAGCGGGGGCTCCTACGAGCAGTACTTC
14,TRBV20-1,TRBJ2-7,many,TRBD1,CSASAWDRSYEQYF,TGCAGTGCTTCGGCATGGGACAGATCCTACGAGCAGTACTTC
18,TRBV12-3/TRBV12-4,TRBJ1-2,few,TRBD1,CASSPTLGEGQGYYGYTF,TGTGCCAGCAGCCCCACCTTGGGTGAGGGACAGGGGTACTATGGCTACACCTTC
15,TRBV28,TRBJ2-5,.,.,CASSFDRKLGETQYF,TGTGCCAGCAGTTTCGACAGGAAACTAGGAGAGACCCAGTACTTC
14,TRBV28,TRBJ2-7,.,.,CASSPPLAPYEQYF,TGTGCCAGCAGTCCCCCACTAGCCCCCTACGAGCAGTACTTC
17,TRBV4-2,TRBJ1-2,.,.,CASSQDVETGLHYGCTF,TGTGCCAGCAGCCAAGATGTCGAGACGGGGCTACACTATGGCTGCACCTTC
14,TRBV28,TRBJ1-1,few,.,CASSLGMLNTEAFF,TGTGCCAGCAGCCTCGGGATGTTGAACACTGAAGCTTTCTTT
15,TRBV7-2,TRBJ1-2,few,.,CASSLAKGGSYGYTF,TGTGCCAGCAGCTTAGCGAAGGGGGGTTCCTATGGCTACACCTTC
18,TRBV14,TRBJ2-5,many,.,CASSQGFMAHWPQETQYF,TGTGCCAGCAGCCAAGGTTTTATGGCCCACTGGCCCCAAGAGACCCAGTACTTC
16,TRBV7-2,TRBJ2-3,many,TRBD2,CASSLRLAGATDTQYF,TGTGCCAGCAGCCTACGACTAGCGGGAGCCACAGATACGCAGTATTTT
15,TRBV12-3/TRBV12-4,TRBJ2-5,many,.,CASSFQAGQGETQYF,TGTGCCAGCAGTTTCCAGGCGGGACAAGGGGAGACCCAGTACTTC
12,TRBV20-1,TRBJ2-7,.,.,CSAWTHPYEQYF,TGCAGTGCTTGGACACATCCTTACGAGCAGTACTTC
15,TRBV20-1,TRBJ1-2,few,TRBD1,CSAGELGGADYGYTF,TGCAGTGCTGGGGAGTTAGGGGGCGCGGACTATGGCTACACCTTC
14,TRBV20-1,TRBJ2-7,.,TRBD2,CSARQLGLADEQYF,TGCAGTGCTAGACAATTGGGACTAGCGGACGAGCAGTACTTC
18,TRBV21-1,TRBJ2-7,many,.,CASSKAGTGDLPLCEQYF,TGTGCCAGCAGCAAAGCCGGGACAGGAGATTTACCCCTATGCGAGCAGTACTTC
13,TRBV5-1,TRBJ1-1,.,.,CASSSTLNTEAFF,TGCGCCAGCAGCTCTACCTTGAACACTGAAGCTTTCTTT
12,TRBV28,TRBJ2-1,many,.,CASRSQDNEQFF,TGTGCCAGCAGATCCCAGGACAATGAGCAGTTCTTC
14,TRBV2,TRBJ2-3,many,.,CASSPSAITDTQYF,TGTGCCAGCTCCCCATCGGCTATCACAGATACGCAGTATTTT
15,TRBV6-4,TRBJ1-5,many,.,CASSDNTGPGQPQHF,TGTGCCAGCAGTGATAATACAGGGCCGGGGCAGCCCCAGCATTTT
12,TRBV20-1,TRBJ1-3,.,.,CSARDRGNTIYF,TGCAGTGCTAGAGACAGAGGAAACACCATATATTTT
14,TRBV20-1,TRBJ2-7,many,TRBD1,CSARVGQGAYEQYF,TGCAGTGCTAGAGTTGGACAGGGGGCCTACGAGCAGTACTTC
14,TRBV24-1,TRBJ2-1,.,TRBD1,CATSTGQHYNEQFF,TGTGCCACCAGTACGGGACAGCACTACAATGAGCAGTTCTTC
15,TRBV29-1,TRBJ2-7,many,TRBD1,CSVVPDRPGPYEQYF,TGCAGCGTCGTCCCGGACAGGCCGGGACCCTACGAGCAGTACTTC
15,TRBV6-1,TRBJ2-4,.,.,CASSEWGSVYYGQYF,TGTGCCAGCAGTGAATGGGGCTCGGTTTACTACGGGCAGTACTTC
12,TRBV10-3,TRBJ1-5,.,.,CAIRGLQGPQHF,TGTGCCATCAGGGGGCTTCAAGGGCCCCAGCATTTT
13,TRBV12-3/TRBV12-4,TRBJ2-1,.,TRBD2,CASSPEIRLAPFF,TGTGCCAGCAGTCCGGAAATCCGACTAGCCCCGTTCTTC
15,TRBV12-3/TRBV12-4,TRBJ1-3,.,TRBD1,CASRETGASGNTIYF,TGTGCCAGCAGGGAAACAGGGGCCTCTGGAAACACCATATATTTT
16,TRBV7-9,TRBJ2-3,.,TRBD2,CASSPRTSGREDMQYF,TGTGCCAGCAGTCCCCGGACTAGCGGGAGGGAGGATATGCAGTATTTT
14,TRBV6-1,TRBJ2-5,few,TRBD1,CASGHRGRGETQYF,TGTGCCAGCGGTCACAGGGGGCGCGGAGAGACCCAGTACTTC
15,TRBV4-1,TRBJ1-5,.,TRBD1,CASSPPTGDNQPQHF,TGCGCCAGCAGCCCCCCGACAGGGGACAATCAGCCCCAGCATTTT
17,TRBV5-6,TRBJ2-1,.,TRBD1,CASSLGGPGQGSREQFF,TGTGCCAGCAGCTTGGGGGGGCCGGGACAGGGGTCACGCGAGCAGTTCTTC
17,TRBV2,TRBJ2-7,.,TRBD1,CASTPRGQPTLHYEQYF,TGTGCCAGCACACCTAGGGGGCAACCCACCCTCCACTACGAGCAGTACTTC
14,TRBV20-1,TRBJ2-1,many,TRBD2,CSATRAGAYNEQFF,TGCAGTGCCACACGGGCGGGGGCCTACAATGAGCAGTTCTTC
15,TRBV3-1,TRBJ2-4,.,.,CASSQAGAGSGIQYF,TGTGCCAGCAGCCAGGCGGGGGCGGGATCCGGCATTCAGTACTTC
13,TRBV20-1,TRBJ2-7,many,TRBD2,CSARLAGVYEQYF,TGCAGTGCCCGACTAGCGGGGGTCTACGAGCAGTACTTC
17,TRBV6-5,TRBJ1-1,.,.,CASSYGRVGALNTEAFF,TGTGCCAGCAGTTACGGACGCGTGGGGGCCCTGAACACTGAAGCTTTCTTT
14,TRBV5-1,TRBJ2-5,.,TRBD1,CASSLAIPTGEQYF,TGCGCCAGCAGCTTGGCCATACCGACAGGGGAGCAGTACTTC
14,TRBV24-1,TRBJ1-5,few,.,CATSESGPNQPQHF,TGTGCCACCAGTGAGTCCGGGCCCAATCAGCCCCAGCATTTT
14,TRBV12-3/TRBV12-4,TRBJ1-5,many,TRBD1,CASRGQGDNQPQHF,TGTGCCAGCAGGGGACAGGGGGACAATCAGCCCCAGCATTTT
15,TRBV3-1,TRBJ1-2,few,.,CASTPFLGGNYGYTF,TGTGCCAGCACGCCCTTCCTTGGGGGTAACTATGGCTACACCTTC
16,TRBV12-3/TRBV12-4,TRBJ1-5,many,TRBD1,CASSLQGVSSNQPQHF,TGTGCCAGCAGTTTGCAGGGGGTGAGTAGCAATCAGCCCCAGCATTTT